The 4 T cell receptor beta chains given below trace back to one sample, sequenced in a study of radiation and T cells in renal cell carcinoma. Time point indicated: blood 2 weeks post-SBRT. The treatment: 15 Gy SBRT to primary tumor, nephrectomy 4 weeks later. Assay: immunoSEQ multiplex PCR; the TCRdb copy retains only in-frame clones and omits some. This sample has more than 65,000 clones; 65% to 90% occur once, and the top ten carry 20% to 25%. This sample comprised blood, obtained from a patient whose treatment included radiotherapy and nephrectomy. These receptors all come from a woman between 45 and 60 years old with renal cell carcinoma.

J is TRBJ2-3 and V is TRBV9; 11 bases line up with TRBD2. The CDR3 runs 17 residues. The germline gives CDR1 SGDLS, CDR2 YYNGEE. V was pared by 0 bases and J by 1 base, with 4 bases of the junction left unmatched. In DNA form, the CDR3 reads TGTGCCAGCAGCGTAGCAGGTAGCGGGGGGGGCACAGATACGCAGTATTTT. Translated: CASSVAGSGGGTDTQYF.

This clone was seen once. Sequence at one end of the junction differs from germline and may be a read error. The rearrangement uses TRBV28 and TRBJ1-1; D gene ambiguous. Per germline, CDR1 MDHEN and CDR2 SYDVKM. CDR3 length equals 12 residues. CDR3 sequence reads: CASSLRSGLVDF. The CDR3 DNA reads TGTGCCAGCAGTTTACGATCAGGCTTAGTGGACTTT.

The chain carries TRBV19 and TRBJ1-5, with 7 nucleotides matching TRBD1. Germline V CDR1 and CDR2: LNHDA, SQIVND (reference sequence). This CDR3 has 15 amino acids. V was pared by 1 base and J by 8 bases, with 8 bases of the junction left unmatched. The CDR3 nucleotides are TGTGCCAGTAGTATAGGCCAGACAGGGAGGGAGCCCCAGCATTTT. The encoded protein is CASSIGQTGREPQHF.

This chain joins TRBV7-9 and TRBJ1-1; the D is unclear. The CDR3 totals 14 residues. V lost 1 base and J 6 bases, leaving 12 bases between the germline ends. The germline V gene encodes CDR1 SEHNR and CDR2 FQNEAQ (reference sequence). The DNA of the CDR3 is TGTGCCAGCAGCTTAGTTGAACTGGTCGCTGAAGCTTTCTTT. This translates into CASSLVELVAEAFF.